One sample yielded the 8 T cell receptor beta chains listed below, sequenced in a study of T cell responses to AZD1222 COVID-19 vaccine (dated by TCRdb to the early 2020s). To prepare the library, the immunoSEQ multiplex PCR assay was applied. Not all clones reach the TCRdb copy of this immuneACCESS table, which keeps in-frame sequences only. Checked studies attribute under half of the gap to unresolved V genes and leave the rest unexplained. In all, the sample holds 150,000 or so clones, and nearly 90% of those were seen once. The ten most abundant clones make up 4.5% to 6.5% of the sample. The sample's time point, from its label and the paper: baseline before first vaccination. This specimen was peripheral blood, taken on day 0 of AZD1222 vaccination. The receptors were gathered from an adult in good health.

V and J are TRBV19 and TRBJ1-2, with 9 bases matching TRBD1. The CDR3 has 14 amino acids. The J segment lost 7 bases and the V segment lost 6 bases, leaving 9 bases of the junction unmatched. Germline V lookup: CDR1 LNHDA, CDR2 SQIVND (reference sequence). The CDR3 DNA reads as TGTGCCAGTAGGGGGACAGGGTCCGTTCTTGGCTACACCTTC. It translates to CASRGTGSVLGYTF.

This clone was seen only once. The V and J genes are TRBV19 and TRBJ2-7, with D possibly matching TRBD2 (6 bases). Germline V lookup: CDR1 LNHDA, CDR2 SQIVND (reference sequence). Trimming shortened V by 3 bases and J by 2 bases, and 14 bases separated the two germline ends. The length of the CDR3 is 15 residues. The CDR3: CASSMRPGLTYEQYF. CDR3 bases: TGTGCCAGTAGTATGCGTCCGGGACTTACCTACGAGCAGTACTTC.

The V gene is TRBV9, the J gene TRBJ2-6; 7 positions match TRBD2. The CDR3 has 15 amino acids. Germline assignment: CDR1 SGDLS and CDR2 YYNGEE. The V gene end was trimmed by 6 bases and the J gene end by 0 bases; junction bases not matched to a gene: 3. CDR3 sequence (DNA): TGTGCCAGCACTCCGGGAGGCTCTGGGGCCAACGTCCTGACTTTC. It specifies CASTPGGSGANVLTF.

The chain is built from TRBV28 and TRBJ2-7; no clear D gene. Germline V gives CDR1 MDHEN, CDR2 SYDVKM. Trimming removed 2 bases from V and 4 bases from J, with 6 bases in between. The CDR3 sequence is 12 residues long. The CDR3 reads CASSLRVYEQYF. DNA of the CDR3: TGTGCCAGCAGTTTAAGGGTTTACGAGCAGTACTTC.

This clone has only one observation. The rearrangement uses TRBV10-3 and TRBJ2-3; no definite D call. The V and J ends lost 6 bases and 5 bases respectively, with 21 bases between them. This CDR3 has 16 residues. Germline V lookup: CDR1 ENHRY, CDR2 SYGVKD. CDR3 sequence reads: CAISFVGPRSEDTQYF. In DNA form, the CDR3 reads TGTGCCATCAGCTTTGTAGGCCCCCGGTCCGAAGATACGCAGTATTTT.

The V gene is TRBV3-1 (or the pseudogene TRBV3-2), the J gene TRBJ2-7, with TRBD1 matching 8 bases. V dropped 4 bases and J dropped 5; count of bases not matched to a gene: 10. The CDR3 contains 15 residues. CDR1 is LGHDT and CDR2 is YNNKEL in the germline V gene (reference sequence). CDR3 region: CASSPSGTGIHEQYF. Written as DNA, the CDR3 is TGTGCCAGCAGCCCCTCCGGGACAGGCATCCACGAGCAGTACTTC.

The V and J genes are TRBV19 and TRBJ1-2; no definite D call. Trimming took off 4 bases at V and 8 bases at J, with 14 bases between the two ends. This CDR3 comprises 13 residues. Germline CDR1 and CDR2: LNHDA and SQIVND (reference sequence). CDR3: CASSNDPYRGYTF. As DNA, the CDR3 is TGTGCCAGTAGTAACGACCCCTATAGGGGCTACACCTTC.

This clone was seen just once. In nucleotides, the CDR3 is TGTGCCAGCAGCTTATATATTACCGGGGAGCTGTTTTTT. As protein: CASSLYITGELFF. J is TRBJ2-2 and V is TRBV5-8; D is unresolved. CDR1 SGHTS and CDR2 YDEGEE come from the germline V gene. This CDR3 region has 13 residues. V lost 2 bases and J 5 bases, leaving 7 bases between the germline ends.